The 27 T cell receptor beta chains in this list originate from one sample, sequenced in a study of identical twins (dated by TCRdb to the mid-2010s). Receptors were amplified or captured by 5' RACE. Sequenced using an Illumina HiSeq 2000. TCRdb applied fastp at Q25 and MiXCR to the public reads, then kept only in-frame beta chains. Rows merge per CDR3 protein into single entries with the most common DNA and genes. The sample table holds 600,000 to 700,000 distinct CDR3 sequences, of which 21% were seen once. The ten most abundant clones make up roughly 4.3% of the sample. The sample also formed part of further work on T cells expressing NK-cell markers.

The sequenced material came from PBMCs. These receptors were obtained from a woman aged 18 to 35 in good health.

In its sample, this clonotype was seen many times. The chain is built from TRBV7-2 and TRBJ2-2; D is unresolved. The V gene's germline CDR1 is SGHTA and CDR2 FQGNSA. The CDR3 contains 14 residues. V shed 0 bases and J shed 2 bases, with 4 bases lying between them. For the CDR3, the DNA is TGTGCCAGCAGCTTAGCCCGAAACACCGGGGAGCTGTTTTTT. Protein sequence: CASSLARNTGELFF.

This chain uses TRBV7-2 with TRBJ2-3; no firm D call. V was cut by 1 base and J by 8 bases, with 7 bases left in between. Looked up from germline, CDR1 is SGHTA and CDR2 is FQGNSA. This CDR3 region has 12 residues. CDR3 nucleotide sequence: TGTGCCAGCAGCTTAGTATGGGGTACGCAGTATTTT. Residues: CASSLVWGTQYF.

The chain employs TRBV25-1 and TRBJ2-5; TRBD2 matches at 10 bases. Germline V gives CDR1 MGHDK, CDR2 SYGVNS. The CDR3 consists of 15 residues. After removal of 5 bases from V and 4 bases from J, the junction contained 7 bases not matched to a gene. In DNA, the CDR3 is TGTGCCAGCAGTCCTAGCGGGAGCGGGGCAGAGACCCAGTACTTC. Residues: CASSPSGSGAETQYF. Drawing the rest from reference TRBV25-1 and TRBJ2-5, the complete variable domain is EADIYQTPRYLVIGTGKKITLECSQTMGHDKMYWYQQDPGMELHLIHYSYGVNSTEKGDLSSESTVSRIRTEHFPLTLESARPSHTSQYLCASSPSGSGAETQYFGPGTRLLVL.

This clonotype has a count of ten or more. V and J are TRBV29-1 and TRBJ2-1, with TRBD2 matching 8 bases. CDR3 length: 15 amino acids. CDR1 is SQVTM, CDR2 ANQGSEA, per germline. V dropped 2 bases and J dropped 2; count of bases not matched to a gene: 5. The CDR3 region has the DNA TGCAGCGTTGAACGGCAGCGGGGGCCCTACAATGAGCAGTTCTTC. Protein product: CSVERQRGPYNEQFF.

This CDR3 reads CASSVVSVSYNEQFF. CDR3 coding DNA: TGTGCCAGCAGCGTAGTGTCGGTTTCCTACAATGAGCAGTTCTTC. J is TRBJ2-1 and V is TRBV9; D gene uncertain. Germline assignment: CDR1 SGDLS and CDR2 YYNGEE. V lost 0 bases to trimming and J lost 1 base, with 8 bases between them. This CDR3 has 15 amino acids.

V and J are TRBV6-5 and TRBJ2-1; 7 bases agree with TRBD2. J gave up 0 bases and V 2 bases, and 4 bases lay outside the gene matches. The CDR3 has 16 amino acids. Germline-derived CDR1 and CDR2 are MNHEY and SVGAGI. The CDR3 DNA follows: TGTGCCAGCAGTTACACGGGCGGGAGCTCCTACAATGAGCAGTTCTTC. Amino acid sequence: CASSYTGGSSYNEQFF.

This chain joins TRBV4-3 and TRBJ2-1, with 8 bases lining up with TRBD2. Trimming at V came to 3 bases and at J to 8 bases, leaving 6 bases not matched to a gene. The CDR3 is 14 residues long. Germline CDR1 and CDR2: LGHNA and YSLEER. This CDR3 is CASSHGLAGYEQFF. CDR3 DNA sequence: TGCGCCAGCAGCCATGGACTAGCAGGATATGAGCAGTTCTTC.

This chain uses TRBV20-1 with TRBJ2-7; 10 bases map to TRBD2. CDR1 DFQATT and CDR2 SNEGSKA come from the germline V gene (reference sequence). Losses at the gene ends were 6 bases for V and 5 bases for J; bases not matched to a gene: 10. This CDR3 has 14 amino acids. The CDR3 here is CSAHKREGRDEQYF. CDR3 in DNA: TGCAGTGCGCACAAGCGGGAGGGCCGGGACGAGCAGTACTTC.

The V gene is TRBV7-6, the J gene TRBJ1-1; TRBD1 is a possible D gene (5 bases). The CDR3 is 14 amino acids. CDR1 SGHVS and CDR2 FNYEAQ come from the germline V gene. Trimming took off 7 bases at V and 3 bases at J, with 15 bases between the two ends. The CDR3 coding sequence is TGTGCCAGCACAGGAACGGGGGGTTACACTGAAGCTTTCTTT. Its translation: CASTGTGGYTEAFF. The entire variable domain, with the rest obtained from reference TRBV7-6 and TRBJ1-1, is as follows: GAGVSQSPRYKVTKRGQDVALRCDPISGHVSLYWYRQALGQGPEFLTYFNYEAQQDKSGLPNDRFSAERPEGSISTLTIQRTEQRDSAMYRCASTGTGGYTEAFFGQGTRLTVV.

The V and J genes are TRBV20-1 and TRBJ2-7; no clear D gene. Trimming took 5 bases from V and 2 from J, leaving 10 bases between them. The CDR3 covers 12 residues. The germline V gene encodes CDR1 DFQATT and CDR2 SNEGSKA (reference sequence). The chain's CDR3 is CSALRVAYEQYF. In nucleotides, the CDR3 is TGCAGTGCTTTACGGGTGGCCTACGAGCAGTACTTC.

This clonotype was found a few times. The V call is TRBV9, the J call TRBJ2-1, with D uncertain. Germline CDR1 SGDLS, CDR2 YYNGEE. The CDR3 loop spans 11 amino acids. Trimming took off 5 bases at V and 8 bases at J, with 8 bases between the two ends. As DNA, the CDR3 is TGTGCCAGCAGTCCTCTTCATGAGCAGTTCTTC. This sequence encodes CASSPLHEQFF.

Details on this clonotype: One end of the junction varies from germline; a read error may be responsible. This chain connects TRBV3-1 to TRBJ2-1; tentatively, D is TRBD1 (5 bases). CDR3 size: 14 residues. In germline, CDR1 is LGHDT, CDR2 YNNKEL (reference sequence). Here the CDR3 reads CASTQGEGGRAEFF. CDR3 coding DNA: TGTGCCAGCACCCAAGGGGAAGGTGGACGAGCAGAGTTCTTC.

This clonotype appeared a few times. The rearrangement links TRBV7-2 to TRBJ2-1, with 7 bases matching TRBD2. Looked up from germline, CDR1 is SGHTA and CDR2 is FQGNSA. The CDR3 runs to 15 residues. J lost 3 bases, V lost 1 base, and 3 bases had no gene match. The CDR3 reads CASSLESSGYNEQFF. The CDR3 bases are TGTGCCAGCAGCTTAGAGTCTAGCGGCTACAATGAGCAGTTCTTC.

The genes are TRBV11-2 and TRBJ2-5, with D tentatively TRBD2 (6 bases). V dropped 4 bases and J dropped 3 bases, with 15 bases sitting between them. The CDR3 loop spans 15 amino acids. In germline, CDR1 is SGHAT, CDR2 FQNNGV. In nucleotides, the CDR3 is TGTGCCAGCAGCTCGCTCCGGGACTTCAAAGAGACCCAGTACTTC. It specifies CASSSLRDFKETQYF.

The chain is built from TRBV7-2 and TRBJ2-7, with D uncertain. Between the trimmed V and J ends, which lost 5 bases and 6 bases, there was a span of 8 bases. CDR3 length: 11 residues. Germline lookup yields CDR1 SGHTA and CDR2 FQGNSA. CDR3 nucleotide sequence: TGTGCCAGCAGCGGCGGTTTCGAGCAGTACTTC. Its translation: CASSGGFEQYF. Filled out from reference TRBV7-2 and TRBJ2-7, the complete variable domain reads GAGVSQSPSNKVTEKGKDVELRCDPISGHTALYWYRQSLGQGLEFLIYFQGNSAPDKSGLPSDRFSAERTGGSVSTLTIQRTQQEDSAVYLCASSGGFEQYFGPGTRLTVT.

The V and J genes are TRBV27 and TRBJ1-2, with a possible D match to TRBD1 (5 bases). The germline V and J ends were trimmed by 2 bases and 5 bases, with 18 bases remaining between them. Germline V CDR1 and CDR2: MNHEY, SMNVEV (reference sequence). This CDR3 has 16 residues. The CDR3 sequence: CASSLSSRDSDYGYTF. DNA of the CDR3: TGTGCCAGCAGTTTAAGTTCGCGGGACTCCGATTATGGCTACACCTTC.

In its sample, this clonotype was seen a few times. The chain employs TRBV7-6 and TRBJ2-7; D is ambiguous. V lost 0 bases, J lost 2 bases, and 14 bases lay in between. CDR3 length: 16 amino acids. From germline, CDR1 is SGHVS and CDR2 FNYEAQ. CDR3 in DNA: TGTGCCAGCAGCTTAGCGGTGGCAGGCCTTACCTACGAGCAGTACTTC. This sequence encodes CASSLAVAGLTYEQYF.

This clonotype was observed at least ten times. This chain joins TRBV4-3 and TRBJ1-2; D is unresolved. This CDR3 is 17 amino acids long. Per the germline V gene, CDR1 is LGHNA and CDR2 is YSLEER. With 4 bases removed from V and 3 bases from J, the gap between germline ends came to 21 bases. CDR3 amino acids: CASSRSLPKIQDYGYTF. The CDR3 DNA is TGCGCCAGCAGCCGGAGCCTCCCCAAGATTCAGGACTATGGCTACACCTTC.

This clonotype appeared once. The chain has TRBV7-8 and TRBJ2-2; 8 bases map to TRBD1. The trim removed 5 bases at V and 4 bases at J, leaving 9 bases unmatched. The length of the CDR3 is 16 residues. Looked up from germline, CDR1 is SGHVS and CDR2 is FQNEAQ. The CDR3 spells CASSAWTGILTGELFF. CDR3 bases: TGTGCCAGCAGCGCGTGGACAGGGATTCTCACCGGGGAGCTGTTTTTT.

The V call is TRBV20-1, the J call TRBJ2-5, with 8 nucleotides matching TRBD2. J was trimmed by 5 bases and V by 6 bases; bases with no gene match: 14. CDR1 and CDR2 (germline): DFQATT, SNEGSKA (reference sequence). The CDR3 is 15 residues long. The CDR3 bases are TGCAGTGCCCGACCGGGACTAGTAGTTCCGGAGACCCAGTACTTC. Translating it yields CSARPGLVVPETQYF.

This clonotype was observed a handful of times. V gene TRBV7-9 combines with J gene TRBJ2-7; the D gene could be TRBD1 or TRBD2 (5 bases each). CDR1 is SEHNR and CDR2 is FQNEAQ in the germline V gene (reference sequence). CDR3 size: 13 residues. V was clipped by 1 base and J by 4 bases, with 8 bases between them. As DNA, the CDR3 is TGTGCCAGCAGCTTAGGGGGGATGTACGAGCAGTACTTC. It translates to CASSLGGMYEQYF.

In its sample, this clonotype was seen many times. The V gene is TRBV29-1, the J gene TRBJ2-7, with D tentatively TRBD1 or TRBD2 (5 bases each). Germline CDR1 reads SQVTM; CDR2 reads ANQGSEA. Trimming pared 3 bases from V and 0 bases from J, leaving 12 bases between. This CDR3 is 14 amino acids long. The CDR3 loop reads CSVEGGTVSYEQYF. The CDR3 DNA follows: TGCAGCGTTGAGGGTGGGACGGTCTCCTACGAGCAGTACTTC.

The rearrangement uses TRBV7-8 and TRBJ2-4, with TRBD2 matching over 7 bases. J was trimmed by 14 bases and V by 1 base; bases with no gene match: 5. Germline V gene lookup returns CDR1 SGHVS and CDR2 FQNEAQ. The CDR3 runs 12 residues. DNA for the CDR3: TGTGCCAGCAGCTTAGACCGGACTAGGGAGTACTTC. Residues: CASSLDRTREYF.

This clonotype was detected a few times. The chain employs TRBV6-5 and TRBJ1-1; possible D gene TRBD1, 5 bases. Trimming pared 1 base from V and 3 bases from J, leaving 12 bases between. CDR1 MNHEY and CDR2 SVGAGI come from the germline V gene. This CDR3 is 15 amino acids long. The CDR3 nucleotides are TGTGCCAGCAGTTACTTTCAAGTGGGGGACACTGAAGCTTTCTTT. As protein: CASSYFQVGDTEAFF.

This clonotype was detected only a few times. The DNA of the CDR3 is TGTGCCAGCAAGGGGGGCTGGCGAGACACTGAAGCTTTCTTT. This sequence encodes CASKGGWRDTEAFF. This rearrangement joins TRBV6-1 to TRBJ1-1; a possible D gene is TRBD1 (6 bases). The V end was cut by 7 bases, the J end by 3 bases, with 15 bases between. CDR3 length: 14 residues. Germline V gene sequence: CDR1 MNHNS, CDR2 SASEGT.

The table lists this clonotype with many counts. This chain links TRBV25-1 with TRBJ2-7; D unresolved. This CDR3 is built from 13 residues. Germline CDR1 reads MGHDK; CDR2 reads SYGVNS. CDR3 coding DNA: TGTGCAAGCGCCACGGGTTCTCCCTACGAGCAGTACTTC. This gives the protein CASATGSPYEQYF.

This chain connects TRBV20-1 to TRBJ1-2; no definite D call. CDR1 DFQATT and CDR2 SNEGSKA come from the germline V gene (reference sequence). This CDR3 has 13 residues. V was trimmed by 4 bases and J by 3 bases, leaving 12 bases between them. CDR3 loop: CSATDPEDYGYTF. CDR3 coding DNA: TGCAGTGCTACGGACCCGGAGGACTATGGCTACACCTTC.